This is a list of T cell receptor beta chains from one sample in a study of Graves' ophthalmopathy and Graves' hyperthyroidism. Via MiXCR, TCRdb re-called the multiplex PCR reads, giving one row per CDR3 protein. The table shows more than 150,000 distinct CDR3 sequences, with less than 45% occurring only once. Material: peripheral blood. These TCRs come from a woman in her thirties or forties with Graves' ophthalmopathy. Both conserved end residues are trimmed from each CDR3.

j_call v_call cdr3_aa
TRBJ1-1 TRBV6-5 ATTGTGGLLGEAF
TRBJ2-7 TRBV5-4 ASSKDNYEQY
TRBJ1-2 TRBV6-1 ASSDPGTGNYGYT
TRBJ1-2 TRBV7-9 ASSPVVAVNYGYT
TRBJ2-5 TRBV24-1 ATSAGGGQGRETQY
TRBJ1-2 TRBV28 ATVATGYT
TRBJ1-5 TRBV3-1 ASSKDGYNQPQH
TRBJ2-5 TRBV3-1 ASSQDGSRGEETQY
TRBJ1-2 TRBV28 ASSPHKAEGNYGYT
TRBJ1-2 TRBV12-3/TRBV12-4 ASTRTGDYGYT
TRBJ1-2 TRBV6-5 ASSFQGESYT
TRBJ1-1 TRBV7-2 ASSLAREDTEAF
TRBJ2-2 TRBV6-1 ASSRTRNTGELF
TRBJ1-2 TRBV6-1 ASSEGADRGGYT
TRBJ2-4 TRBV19 ASSIGAGGAKNIQY
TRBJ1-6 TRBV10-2 ATDLSGNSPLH
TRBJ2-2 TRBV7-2 ASSWDLTGELF
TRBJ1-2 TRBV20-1 SARRAGRYGYT
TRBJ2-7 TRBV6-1 ASSATDSYEQY
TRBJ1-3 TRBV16 ASSQSGFSGNTIY
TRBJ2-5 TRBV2 ASSPRVDQETQY
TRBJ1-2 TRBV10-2 ASSESSGTGGDYGYT
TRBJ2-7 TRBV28 ASSLKDVGTHEQY
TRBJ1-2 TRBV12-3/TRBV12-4 ASNSRGLGYGYT
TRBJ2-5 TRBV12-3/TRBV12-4 ASSPSGGTETQY
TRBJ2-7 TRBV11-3 ASSFTGTGEREQY
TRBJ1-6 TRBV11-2 ASSLPRGGAYYNSPLH
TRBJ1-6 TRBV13 ASSPPGTPTTLH
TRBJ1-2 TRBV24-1 ATSDRSDGYT
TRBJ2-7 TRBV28 ASTTDRGATYEQY
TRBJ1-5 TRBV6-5 ASSYSTDSNQPQH
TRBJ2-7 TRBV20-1 SASHGLAGGYEQY
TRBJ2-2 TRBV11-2 ASSGRTSGKPGELF
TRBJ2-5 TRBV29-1 SALGLAGVLATQY
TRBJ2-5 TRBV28 ASSIGTSGHQETQY
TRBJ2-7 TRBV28 ASSLPGQGASDQY
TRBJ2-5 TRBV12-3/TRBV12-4 ASAFLSGSGGQETQY
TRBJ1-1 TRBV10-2 ASSRDHFGTEAF
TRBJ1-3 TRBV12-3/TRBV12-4 ASRRETQGNTIY
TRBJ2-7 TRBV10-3 AIRMSLAANYEQY
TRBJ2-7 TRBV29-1 SVTGAYEQY
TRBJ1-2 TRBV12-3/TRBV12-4 ASSDSGYGYGYT
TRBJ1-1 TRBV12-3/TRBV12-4 ASRNSQGFTEAF
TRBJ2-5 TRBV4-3 ASSQGVGSKETQY
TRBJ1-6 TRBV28 ASSDGQTVQNSPLH
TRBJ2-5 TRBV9 ASSVDAGARETQY
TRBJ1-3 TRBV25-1 ASSEWSGNTIY
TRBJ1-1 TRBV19 ASRDGYTEAF
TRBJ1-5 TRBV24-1 ATRTPRINQPQH
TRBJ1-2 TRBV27 ASSISGAAAGFGYT
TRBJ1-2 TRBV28 ASSFDRSIA
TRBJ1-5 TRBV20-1 SAGQGEHQPQH
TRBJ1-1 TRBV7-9 ASTDLEAF
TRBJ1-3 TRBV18 ASSPRIELSGNTIY
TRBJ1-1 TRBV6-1 ASNESGRFEAF
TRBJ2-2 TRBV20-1 SAPRLAGPGELF
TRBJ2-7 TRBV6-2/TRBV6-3 ASIRTATSYEQY
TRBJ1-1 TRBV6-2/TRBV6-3 ASSYSFGRGTGTNTEAF
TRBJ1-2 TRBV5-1 ASSVYGYT